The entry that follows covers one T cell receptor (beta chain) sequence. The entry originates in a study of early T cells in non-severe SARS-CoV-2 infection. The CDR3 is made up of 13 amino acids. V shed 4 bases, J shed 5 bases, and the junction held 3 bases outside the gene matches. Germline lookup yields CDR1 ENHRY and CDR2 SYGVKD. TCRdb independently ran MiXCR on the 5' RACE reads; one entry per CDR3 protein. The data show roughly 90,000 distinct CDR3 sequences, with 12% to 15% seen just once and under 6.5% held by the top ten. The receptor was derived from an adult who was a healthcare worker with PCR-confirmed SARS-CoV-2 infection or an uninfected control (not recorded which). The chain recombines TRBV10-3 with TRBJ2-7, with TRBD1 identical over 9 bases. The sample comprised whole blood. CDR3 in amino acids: CAISGGQGNEQYF. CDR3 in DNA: TGTGCCATCAGTGGGGGACAGGGCAACGAGCAGTACTTC.